This is a list of T cell receptor beta chains from one sample in a study of identical twins. Each CDR3 protein gets one entry after TCRdb re-called the 5' RACE reads with MiXCR. Of 500,000 to 700,000 distinct CDR3 sequences listed, roughly 7.2% are singletons. The sample was also reused in another study, on yellow fever vaccine responses in identical twins.

Sample: PBMCs. Source of these receptors: a woman in her late teens or twenties in good health. The CDR3 runs from the conserved cysteine through the conserved F or W. Each record gives: clone size, J gene, D gene, V gene, CDR3 protein, CDR3 DNA. The D gene is left open where the match is weak. Clone size is given for some rows only: seen once, a few or many times, or a class if the clone is expanded.

>NA|TRBJ2-1|TRBD2|TRBV6-2/TRBV6-3
CASSYIRGGLAGGGHEQFF
TGTGCCAGCAGTTACATCCGGGGAGGGCTAGCGGGAGGAGGCCATGAGCAGTTCTTC
>few|TRBJ2-5|NA|TRBV11-2
CASTKTDSYQETQYF
TGTGCCAGCACCAAAACGGACAGCTACCAAGAGACCCAGTACTTC
>NA|TRBJ2-1|NA|TRBV28
CASSTKLLGPHNEQFF
TGTGCCAGCAGCACCAAGTTGCTGGGTCCCCACAATGAGCAGTTCTTC
>many|TRBJ1-5|TRBD1|TRBV12-3/TRBV12-4
CASSFSDRLKGQPQHF
TGTGCCAGCAGTTTCTCGGACAGGTTAAAGGGTCAGCCCCAGCATTTT
>NA|TRBJ1-5|NA|TRBV20-1
CSARGIFQGNQPQHF
TGCAGTGCTAGAGGCATTTTTCAGGGGAATCAGCCCCAGCATTTT
>many|TRBJ2-7|TRBD1|TRBV10-3
CAISGGQGYEQYF
TGTGCCATCAGTGGGGGACAGGGGTACGAGCAGTACTTC
>few|TRBJ2-2|NA|TRBV7-2
CASSRGGQNTGELFF
TGTGCCAGCAGCCGGGGCGGGCAGAACACCGGGGAGCTGTTTTTT
>NA|TRBJ2-5|NA|TRBV14
CASSQVGWGSETQYF
TGTGCCAGCAGCCAAGTGGGATGGGGTTCCGAGACCCAGTACTTC
>NA|TRBJ2-2|NA|TRBV5-1
CASNPGTTNTGELFF
TGCGCCAGCAATCCCGGGACAACGAACACCGGGGAGCTGTTTTTT
>few|TRBJ2-5|TRBD2|TRBV12-3/TRBV12-4
CASSKGLAEKETQYF
TGTGCCAGCAGTAAAGGACTAGCGGAGAAAGAGACCCAGTACTTC
>few|TRBJ2-7|NA|TRBV28
CASSSYGGGALYEQYF
TGTGCCAGCAGTTCATACGGCGGTGGAGCTCTCTACGAGCAGTACTTC
>NA|TRBJ2-5|NA|TRBV11-2
CASSSITGPRETQYF
TGTGCCAGCAGTTCCATAACAGGGCCACGGGAGACCCAGTACTTC
>many|TRBJ2-5|NA|TRBV9
CASSGSFPQETQYF
TGTGCCAGCAGCGGGTCCTTCCCCCAAGAGACCCAGTACTTC
>NA|TRBJ1-1|NA|TRBV27
CASSNQGSVVTEAFF
TGTGCCAGCAGTAATCAGGGTTCTGTGGTTACTGAAGCTTTCTTT
>few|TRBJ2-7|TRBD2|TRBV6-1
CASRALAGGFYEQYF
TGTGCCAGCAGAGCCCTAGCGGGAGGTTTCTACGAGCAGTACTTC
>NA|TRBJ2-1|TRBD2|TRBV10-1
CASSDPTSRSSYNEQFF
TGCGCCAGCAGTGACCCGACTAGCAGGAGCTCCTACAATGAGCAGTTCTTC
>few|TRBJ2-1|NA|TRBV24-1
CATSDFPAEQFF
TGTGCCACCAGTGATTTTCCGGCTGAGCAGTTCTTC
>NA|TRBJ2-1|TRBD2|TRBV7-9
CASSLASGGLNGNEQFF
TGTGCCAGCAGCTTAGCCAGCGGGGGGTTGAATGGCAATGAGCAGTTCTTC
>NA|TRBJ2-1|NA|TRBV5-1
CASSLSWVNNEQFF
TGCGCCAGCAGCTTGAGTTGGGTGAACAATGAGCAGTTCTTC
>few|TRBJ2-3|NA|TRBV4-1
CASSQYRASTDTQYF
TGCGCCAGCAGCCAGTACAGGGCTAGCACAGATACGCAGTATTTT
>few|TRBJ2-5|TRBD2|TRBV12-3/TRBV12-4
CASSGGGDQYF
TGTGCCAGCAGTGGGGGAGGGGACCAGTACTTC
>many|TRBJ2-1|NA|TRBV25-1
CASSESSTGTTLGTPMNNEQFF
TGTGCCAGCAGTGAATCCTCTACCGGGACAACCTTAGGTACCCCGATGAACAATGAGCAGTTCTTC
>NA|TRBJ2-1|NA|TRBV7-9
CASSLPGYRVYNEQFF
TGTGCCAGCAGCTTACCTGGATACAGGGTTTACAATGAGCAGTTCTTC
>NA|TRBJ1-1|TRBD1|TRBV5-1
CASSFGQGEVNTEAFF
TGCGCCAGCAGCTTCGGCCAGGGGGAGGTGAACACTGAAGCTTTCTTT
>few|TRBJ2-3|TRBD1|TRBV9
CASSEWDRSTDTQYF
TGTGCCAGCAGCGAATGGGACAGAAGCACAGATACGCAGTATTTT
>many|TRBJ2-1|TRBD2|TRBV12-3/TRBV12-4
CASSPGLAGLNEQFF
TGTGCCAGCAGTCCGGGACTAGCGGGCCTAAATGAGCAGTTCTTC
>NA|TRBJ2-5|TRBD2|TRBV7-9
CASSLGGLVETQYF
TGTGCCAGCAGCTTAGGGGGACTAGTAGAGACCCAGTACTTC
>many|TRBJ2-2|NA|TRBV12-3/TRBV12-4
CASKTLGLETGELFF
TGTGCCAGCAAAACATTGGGGCTAGAAACCGGGGAGCTGTTTTTT
>many|TRBJ2-3|TRBD2|TRBV3-1
CASSRSYSSGNTDTQYF
TGTGCCAGCAGCCGATCGTATAGTAGCGGGAACACAGATACGCAGTATTTT
>many|TRBJ2-7|NA|TRBV12-3/TRBV12-4
CASSLAGVAYEQYF
TGTGCCAGCAGTTTAGCCGGGGTGGCCTACGAGCAGTACTTC
>many|TRBJ1-4|TRBD1|TRBV5-1
CASSRTGNNEKLFF
TGCGCCAGCAGCCGGACAGGGAATAATGAAAAACTGTTTTTT
>few|TRBJ2-1|TRBD1|TRBV12-3/TRBV12-4
CASSSSRDRVNEQFF
TGTGCCAGCAGTTCGTCCCGGGACAGGGTTAATGAGCAGTTCTTC
>NA|TRBJ1-6|TRBD1|TRBV5-6
CASSLYQDRGGSPLHF
TGTGCCAGCAGCCTATACCAGGACAGGGGAGGGTCACCCCTCCACTTT
>NA|TRBJ2-1|NA|TRBV7-9
CASSPRTEEQFF
TGTGCCAGCAGCCCTCGGACCGAAGAGCAGTTCTTC
>NA|TRBJ2-3|NA|TRBV5-4
CASRPPGGPDTQYF
TGTGCCAGCAGGCCCCCGGGTGGGCCAGATACGCAGTATTTT
>NA|TRBJ1-1|NA|TRBV5-1
CASSGQTNTEAFF
TGCGCCAGCAGCGGGCAGACGAACACTGAAGCTTTCTTT
>NA|TRBJ1-2|NA|TRBV5-1
CASSLGDRSSGYTF
TGCGCCAGCAGCTTGGGAGACAGATCTTCTGGCTACACCTTC
>few|TRBJ2-2|NA|TRBV15
CATSRERGHTGELFF
TGTGCCACCAGCAGAGAACGGGGTCACACCGGGGAGCTGTTTTTT
>NA|TRBJ2-1|TRBD2|TRBV5-6
CASTGLAGAPTYNEQFF
TGTGCCAGCACGGGACTAGCGGGAGCCCCTACCTACAATGAGCAGTTCTTC
>few|TRBJ2-1|TRBD2|TRBV7-8
CASSLLSSGGNEQFF
TGTGCCAGCAGCTTACTTTCTAGCGGGGGAAATGAGCAGTTCTTC
>NA|TRBJ2-1|NA|TRBV4-1
CASSLLGLDGEQFF
TGCGCCAGCAGCCTGCTGGGCCTTGACGGTGAGCAGTTCTTC
>few|TRBJ1-3|NA|TRBV11-3
CASSSHRGAGNTIYF
TGTGCCAGCAGCTCCCACCGGGGGGCTGGAAACACCATATATTTT
>many|TRBJ2-3|NA|TRBV20-1
CSAREGSTDTQYF
TGCAGTGCTAGAGAGGGAAGCACAGATACGCAGTATTTT
>few|TRBJ2-1|TRBD2|TRBV7-9
CASSSTSGRINEQFF
TGTGCCAGCAGCTCGACTAGCGGGAGAATCAATGAGCAGTTCTTC
>many|TRBJ1-4|NA|TRBV7-9
CASSRHGAGNEKLFF
TGTGCCAGCAGCCGGCACGGGGCAGGGAATGAAAAACTGTTTTTT
>few|TRBJ1-1|NA|TRBV10-2
CASRDRNTEAFF
TGCGCCAGCAGGGACAGAAACACTGAAGCTTTCTTT
>NA|TRBJ2-7|TRBD2|TRBV4-1
CASSQPTSGKVYEQYF
TGCGCCAGCAGCCAACCCACTAGCGGGAAGGTCTACGAGCAGTACTTC
>NA|TRBJ2-1|TRBD1|TRBV12-3/TRBV12-4
CASSLEDRVYNEQFF
TGTGCCAGCAGTTTGGAGGACAGGGTGTACAATGAGCAGTTCTTC
>many|TRBJ2-5|NA|TRBV10-3
CAISESPRETQYF
TGTGCCATCAGTGAGAGTCCTCGGGAGACCCAGTACTTC
>NA|TRBJ2-1|NA|TRBV5-6
CASSLRDWKHNEQFF
TGTGCCAGCAGCTTGCGGGACTGGAAGCACAATGAGCAGTTCTTC
>NA|TRBJ2-3|TRBD2|TRBV10-3
CATKRDYTDTQYF
TGTGCCACCAAGCGGGATTACACAGATACGCAGTATTTT
>many|TRBJ1-2|NA|TRBV10-3
CAISDRQSYGYTF
TGTGCCATCAGTGATAGACAGTCCTATGGCTACACCTTC